The 22 T cell receptor beta chains below come from one sample, sequenced in a study of OX40 agonist ivuxolimab in advanced cancers. TCRdb keeps only in-frame clones here, not all; method: immunoSEQ multiplex PCR. The table has about 13,000 clones, 84% seen once; the top ten hold nearly 25%. The sequences come from CD4+ or CD8+ T cells sorted from blood, collected in a trial of the OX40 agonist ivuxolimab. The receptors shown here come from an adult with an advanced solid tumor such as melanoma, head and neck, liver or kidney cancer.

The J gene is TRBJ2-3, the V gene TRBV7-3, with 8 bases aligning to TRBD2. V lost 5 bases to trimming and J lost 4 bases; unmatched junction nucleotides: 8. CDR1 and CDR2 from the germline V gene are SGHTA and FQGTGA. The CDR3 has 15 amino acids. In nucleotides, the CDR3 is TGTGCCAGCAGCCCTTCCCCGGGGGGGGCAGATACGCAGTATTTT. Translating gives CASSPSPGGADTQYF.

The V gene is TRBV4-2, the J gene TRBJ2-5; TRBD2 aligns across 10 bases. Gene TRBJ2-7 matches the end of the DNA better, so the J call may be wrong. CDR1 is LGHNA and CDR2 is YNFKEQ in the germline V gene. This CDR3 has 15 residues. The CDR3 DNA follows: TGTGCCAGCAGCCCAAGTCCTAGCGGGAGTTACGAGCAGTACTTC. The encoded protein is CASSPSPSGSYEQYF.

This chain connects TRBV10-2 to TRBJ2-7, with D tentatively TRBD1 (5 bases). CDR1 and CDR2 from the germline V gene are WSHSY and SAAADI. The germline V and J ends were trimmed by 8 bases and 1 base, with 18 bases remaining between them. The CDR3 totals 15 residues. CDR3 bases: TGCGCCAGCTTGGGGCCGACCAGAGGTTCCTACGAGCAGTACTTC. Protein: CASLGPTRGSYEQYF.

V is TRBV19 and J is TRBJ2-2; 9 positions match TRBD1. From germline, CDR1 is LNHDA and CDR2 SQIVND (reference sequence). The CDR3 has 16 amino acids. V was clipped by 7 bases and J by 3 bases; unmatched bases: 9. CDR3 sequence (DNA): TGTGCCAGTACCCCCCCCGACAGGGGGTACACCGGGGAGCTGTTTTTT. This translates into CASTPPDRGYTGELFF. Using reference TRBV19 and TRBJ2-2 for the parts outside the CDR3, the full variable domain is DGGITQSPKYLFRKEGQNVTLSCEQNLNHDAMYWYRQDPGQGLRLIYYSQIVNDFQKGDIAEGYSVSREKKESFPLTVTSAQKNPTAFYLCASTPPDRGYTGELFFGEGSRLTVL.

J is TRBJ2-6 and V is TRBV27; D call uncertain. Germline V gives CDR1 MNHEY, CDR2 SMNVEV (reference sequence). Trimming stripped 5 bases from V and 2 bases from J, with 13 bases between. This CDR3 spans 16 amino acids. The CDR3 sequence is CASSPNQVPGANVLTF. CDR3 nucleotide sequence: TGTGCCAGCAGTCCAAATCAGGTCCCTGGGGCCAACGTCCTGACTTTC.

The chain carries TRBV28 and TRBJ2-7; 9 bases align to TRBD1. The CDR3 totals 18 residues. Germline-derived CDR1 and CDR2 are MDHEN and SYDVKM. J was trimmed by 6 bases and V by 3 bases; bases with no gene match: 18. CDR3 DNA sequence: TGTGCCAGCAGTTTCGGGGACAGGGCTCTAAGGGGAATTTCCGAGCAGTACTTC. Amino acid sequence: CASSFGDRALRGISEQYF.

The rearrangement links TRBV19 to TRBJ2-1, with a weak D call TRBD2 (7 bases). V lost 6 bases and J lost 3, with 12 bases in between. Germline V gene lookup returns CDR1 LNHDA and CDR2 SQIVND (reference sequence). The CDR3 runs to 14 residues. CDR3 DNA sequence: TGTGCCAGTAGGGGGCGGGGGCGCTACAATGAGCAGTTCTTC. It encodes CASRGRGRYNEQFF.

The chain joins TRBV6-5 to TRBJ2-1, with TRBD2 identical over 9 bases. V dropped 2 bases and J dropped 8; count of bases not matched to a gene: 4. This CDR3 comprises 14 residues. CDR1 MNHEY and CDR2 SVGAGI come from the germline V gene. The CDR3 reads CASSYALAGHEQFF. For the CDR3, the DNA is TGTGCCAGCAGTTACGCTCTAGCGGGACATGAGCAGTTCTTC.

This chain links TRBV7-9 with TRBJ2-7; TRBD1 is a possible D gene (5 bases). CDR1 is SEHNR, CDR2 FQNEAQ, per germline (reference sequence). The CDR3 extends over 17 amino acids. V was clipped by 5 bases and J by 2 bases, with 22 bases between them. The DNA for the CDR3 is TGTGCCAGCAGCGCCACAGAGGTCACCGACAGCCCCTACGAGCAGTACTTC. This gives the protein CASSATEVTDSPYEQYF.

The gene calls are TRBV9 and TRBJ1-2; D might be TRBD1 (6 bases). Germline V gives CDR1 SGDLS, CDR2 YYNGEE. V lost 3 bases and J lost 0, with 12 bases in between. There are 15 residues in the CDR3. Written as DNA, the CDR3 is TGTGCCAGCAGCGCGGGGGACATTGCTAACTATGGCTACACCTTC. Translation: CASSAGDIANYGYTF.

The V call is TRBV10-2, the J call TRBJ2-7, with 7 nucleotides matching TRBD2. Germline values: CDR1 WSHSY, CDR2 SAAADI. V trimming: 5 bases; J trimming: 3 bases; junction bases outside the gene matches: 10. CDR3 size: 15 residues. In nucleotides, the CDR3 is TGCGCCAGCAGTATCCTTCCGGGACTACACTACGAGCAGTACTTC. It is translated as CASSILPGLHYEQYF.

This clone turned up a few times. The chain has TRBV27 and TRBJ1-3, with D unclear. CDR1 is MNHEY and CDR2 is SMNVEV in the germline V gene (reference sequence). Trimming cost V 6 bases and J 2 bases, with 11 bases left between them. There are 14 residues in the CDR3. The CDR3 spells CASSQDWAGNTIYF. The DNA for the CDR3 is TGTGCCAGCAGCCAAGACTGGGCTGGAAACACCATATATTTT.

The V gene is TRBV4-1, the J gene TRBJ1-5; D is perhaps TRBD1 (5 bases). V lost 4 bases and J 3 bases, leaving 10 bases between the germline ends. Germline assignment: CDR1 MGHRA and CDR2 YSYEKL. The CDR3 is 14 amino acids. In DNA, the CDR3 is TGCGCCAGCAGCCTCGGGACGCCCAATCAGCCCCAGCATTTT. This gives the protein CASSLGTPNQPQHF.

This rearrangement joins TRBV19 to TRBJ2-7, with TRBD1 matching 7 bases. Trimming cost V 4 bases and J 5 bases; bases outside gene matches: 8. Looked up from germline, CDR1 is LNHDA and CDR2 is SQIVND (reference sequence). The CDR3 runs 14 residues. The CDR3 nucleotides are TGTGCCAGTAGTACTATACAGGGGCGCCACGAGCAGTACTTC. Its translation: CASSTIQGRHEQYF.

DNA for the CDR3: TGTGCCAGCAGCGCCTGGGACAGGGGGCAGCCCCAGCATTTT. This gives the protein CASSAWDRGQPQHF. The chain couples TRBV5-6 to TRBJ1-5, with 11 nucleotides matching TRBD1. Germline CDR1 is SGHDT and CDR2 is YYEEEE. The CDR3 has 14 amino acids. The junction had 4 bases not matched to a gene; V was cut back by 4 bases and J by 7 bases.

The count of this clone is one. In nucleotides, the CDR3 is TGTGCCAGCAGTGAAGAAGTAGCGGGGATTAACACCGGGGAGCTGTTTTTT. Its translation is CASSEEVAGINTGELFF. The chain combines TRBV2 with TRBJ2-2, with TRBD2 identical over 8 bases. There are 17 residues in the CDR3. CDR1 and CDR2 from the germline V gene are SNHLY and FYNNEI. The junction had 6 bases not matched to a gene; V was cut back by 1 base and J by 2 bases.

The chain recombines TRBV11-3 with TRBJ2-7; tentatively, D is TRBD1 or TRBD2 (5 bases each). Germline-derived CDR1 and CDR2 are SGHNT and YENEEA. This CDR3 contains 16 residues. The V and J ends lost 1 base and 2 bases respectively, with 15 bases between them. The CDR3 protein is CASSLGDRDRTYEQYF. CDR3 sequence (DNA): TGTGCCAGCAGCTTAGGTGACCGGGACCGGACCTACGAGCAGTACTTC.

The rearrangement links TRBV28 to TRBJ1-4; TRBD1 is a possible D gene (5 bases). V was pared by 4 bases and J by 7 bases, with 16 bases between. Germline V gene lookup returns CDR1 MDHEN and CDR2 SYDVKM. This CDR3 has 15 residues. The CDR3 here is CASSWKGQGSEKLFF. In DNA, the CDR3 is TGTGCCAGCAGTTGGAAGGGGCAAGGGAGTGAAAAACTGTTTTTT.

The chain is built from TRBV4-1 and TRBJ1-2; 7 nucleotides line up with TRBD1. The CDR3 sequence is 15 residues long. Unmatched junction bases numbered 7, after V lost 2 bases and J lost 4 bases. Germline V CDR1 and CDR2: MGHRA, YSYEKL. CDR3 protein: CASSQSEGQSYGYTF. The CDR3 DNA reads as TGCGCCAGCAGCCAAAGCGAGGGACAGAGCTATGGCTACACCTTC.

This clone was seen a handful of times. Here the CDR3 reads CASSETLGPGGEQFF. In DNA, the CDR3 is TGTGCCAGCAGCGAGACCTTGGGGCCGGGGGGGGAGCAGTTCTTC. This chain connects TRBV7-9 to TRBJ2-1; 8 nucleotides line up with TRBD2. Germline values: CDR1 SEHNR, CDR2 FQNEAQ (reference sequence). V was clipped by 5 bases and J by 10 bases; unmatched bases: 13. This CDR3 region has 15 residues.

This chain uses TRBV7-9 with TRBJ2-5, with D unclear. The CDR3 covers 11 residues. Germline V gives CDR1 SEHNR, CDR2 FQNEAQ (reference sequence). Between the trimmed V and J ends, which lost 7 bases and 7 bases, there was a span of 10 bases. The CDR3 DNA sequence: TGTGCCAGCACCCTGGCTGGGACCCAGTACTTC. It translates to CASTLAGTQYF.

The chain couples TRBV7-9 to TRBJ2-1, with TRBD2 matching 13 bases. The CDR3 covers 18 residues. Per germline, CDR1 SEHNR and CDR2 FQNEAQ (reference sequence). J was trimmed by 0 bases and V by 5 bases; bases with no gene match: 7. CDR3 sequence reads: CASSTGLAGPYSYNEQFF. The CDR3, as DNA: TGTGCCAGCAGCACGGGACTAGCGGGGCCCTACTCCTACAATGAGCAGTTCTTC.